The text below deals with one TCR beta chain. The data were taken from a study of T cell responses to AZD1222 COVID-19 vaccine. The junction had 10 bases not matched to a gene; V was cut back by 0 bases and J by 1 base. This CDR3 is built from 19 residues. The germline gives CDR1 KGHDR, CDR2 SFDVKD. Measured with immunoSEQ multiplex PCR; TCRdb has only the in-frame clones, and not every one. Here the sample spans 95,000 to 150,000 clones, 70% to 90% being singletons. V and J are TRBV24-1 and TRBJ1-4, with 7 bases that match TRBD1. This TCR came from an adult in good health. The sample here was peripheral blood, taken on day 0 of AZD1222 vaccination. CDR3 DNA: TGTGCCACCAGTGATTTGGACAGGGAGGAGGACAAAACTAATGAAAAACTGTTTTTT. Translated, it gives CATSDLDREEDKTNEKLFF.